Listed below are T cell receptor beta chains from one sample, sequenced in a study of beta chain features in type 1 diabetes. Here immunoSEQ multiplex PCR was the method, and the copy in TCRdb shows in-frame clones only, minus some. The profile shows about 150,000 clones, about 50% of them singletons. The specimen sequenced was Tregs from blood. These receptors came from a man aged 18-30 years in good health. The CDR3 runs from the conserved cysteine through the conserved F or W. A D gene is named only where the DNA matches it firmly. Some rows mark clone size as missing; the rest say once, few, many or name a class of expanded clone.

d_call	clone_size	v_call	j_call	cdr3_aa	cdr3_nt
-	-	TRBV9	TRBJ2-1	CASSVRGRHNEQFF	TGTGCCAGCAGCGTAAGGGGAAGACACAATGAGCAGTTCTTC
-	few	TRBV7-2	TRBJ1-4	CASSPFESLNEKLFF	TGTGCCAGCAGCCCCTTCGAAAGCCTTAATGAAAAACTGTTTTTT
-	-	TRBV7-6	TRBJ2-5	CASSLVGGETQYF	TGTGCCAGCAGCTTAGTCGGAGGGGAGACCCAGTACTTC
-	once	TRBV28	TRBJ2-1	CASSFGGFSYNEQFF	TGTGCCAGCAGTTTCGGCGGGTTCTCCTACAATGAGCAGTTCTTC
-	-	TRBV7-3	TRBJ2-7	CASSWEGGREQYF	TGTGCCAGCAGCTGGGAGGGGGGCCGCGAGCAGTACTTC
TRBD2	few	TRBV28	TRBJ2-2	CASSLLAGVTGELFF	TGTGCCAGCAGTTTACTAGCGGGAGTTACCGGGGAGCTGTTTTTT
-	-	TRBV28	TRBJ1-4	CASSLGGNGEKLFF	TGTGCCAGCAGTTTAGGGGGCAACGGCGAAAAACTGTTTTTT
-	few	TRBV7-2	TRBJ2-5	CASSRARKGQETQYF	TGTGCCAGCAGCCGAGCTAGAAAGGGGCAAGAGACCCAGTACTTC
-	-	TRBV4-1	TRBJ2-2	CASSQASLQGSRELFF	TGCGCCAGCAGCCAAGCGTCCCTGCAGGGTTCAAGGGAGCTGTTTTTT
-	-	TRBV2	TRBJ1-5	CATSGLYSNQPQHF	TGTGCCACCTCAGGACTTTATAGCAATCAGCCCCAGCATTTT
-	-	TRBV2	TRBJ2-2	CASRGTSNTGELFF	TGTGCCAGCAGGGGGACATCGAACACCGGGGAGCTGTTTTTT
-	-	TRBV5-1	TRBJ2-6	CASSWTYSGANVLTF	TGCGCCAGCAGCTGGACATACTCTGGGGCCAACGTCCTGACTTTC
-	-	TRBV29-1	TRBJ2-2	CSVMFSGNFAGELFF	TGCAGCGTCATGTTTTCGGGAAATTTTGCCGGGGAGCTGTTTTTT
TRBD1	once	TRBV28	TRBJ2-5	CASSPWTGSTGETQYF	TGTGCCAGCAGTCCCTGGACAGGGAGTACCGGGGAGACCCAGTACTTC
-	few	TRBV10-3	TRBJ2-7	CAISVGVGYEQYF	TGTGCCATCAGTGTCGGAGTAGGTTACGAGCAGTACTTC
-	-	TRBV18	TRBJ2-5	CASSPPARIEETQYF	TGTGCCAGCTCCCCCCCCGCCAGGATCGAGGAGACCCAGTACTTC
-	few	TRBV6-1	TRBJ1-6	CASRQVNNSPLHF	TGTGCCAGCAGGCAGGTCAATAATTCACCCCTCCACTTT
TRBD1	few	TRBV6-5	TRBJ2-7	CASSYRDRGVSYEQYF	TGTGCCAGCAGTTACCGGGACAGGGGGGTCTCCTACGAGCAGTACTTC
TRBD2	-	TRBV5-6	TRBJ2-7	CASRMERGSSYEQYF	TGTGCCAGCAGGATGGAGCGGGGGAGCTCCTACGAGCAGTACTTC
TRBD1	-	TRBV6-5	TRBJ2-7	CASRRRTGLSYEQYF	TGTGCCAGCAGACGGAGGACAGGGCTGTCCTACGAGCAGTACTTC
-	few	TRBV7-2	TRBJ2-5	CASSLRGATQYF	TGTGCCAGCAGCCTCCGCGGGGCAACCCAGTACTTC
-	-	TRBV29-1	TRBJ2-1	CSVSGTASSYNEQFF	TGCAGCGTTTCCGGGACTGCCTCCTCCTACAATGAGCAGTTCTTC
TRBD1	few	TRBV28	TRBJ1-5	CASRWAGGLVQPQHF	TGTGCCAGCAGGTGGGCAGGGGGCTTAGTTCAGCCCCAGCATTTT
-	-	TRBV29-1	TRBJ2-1	CSVANFGRSRNEQFF	TGCAGCGTTGCAAATTTTGGGAGGTCGCGGAATGAGCAGTTCTTC
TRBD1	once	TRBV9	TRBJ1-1	CASSGRGTGMNTEAFF	TGTGCCAGCAGCGGAAGGGGGACAGGAATGAACACTGAAGCTTTCTTT
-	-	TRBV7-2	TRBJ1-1	CASSSTYRAEAFF	TGTGCCAGCAGTTCGACCTACAGGGCTGAAGCTTTCTTT
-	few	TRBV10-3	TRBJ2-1	CAISTRGGGDEQFF	TGTGCCATCAGTACAAGGGGGGGCGGGGATGAGCAGTTCTTC
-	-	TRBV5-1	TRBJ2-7	CASSLGQSYEQYF	TGCGCCAGCAGCTTGGGACAATCCTACGAGCAGTACTTC
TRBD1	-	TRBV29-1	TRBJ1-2	CSVGTGGYTF	TGCAGCGTTGGGACAGGTGGCTACACCTTC
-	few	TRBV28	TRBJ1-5	CASRYRVLALGPQHF	TGTGCCAGCAGATACAGGGTTTTGGCCCTTGGGCCCCAGCATTTT
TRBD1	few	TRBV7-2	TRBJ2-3	CASSQAVAGGLDTQYF	TGTGCCAGCAGCCAGGCGGTGGCAGGGGGTCTGGATACACAGTATTTT
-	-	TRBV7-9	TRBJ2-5	CASSLAAGQETQYF	TGTGCCAGCAGCTTAGCGGCAGGCCAAGAGACCCAGTACTTC
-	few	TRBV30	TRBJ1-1	CAWSRGGGAFF	TGTGCCTGGAGTAGGGGTGGGGGGGCTTTCTTT